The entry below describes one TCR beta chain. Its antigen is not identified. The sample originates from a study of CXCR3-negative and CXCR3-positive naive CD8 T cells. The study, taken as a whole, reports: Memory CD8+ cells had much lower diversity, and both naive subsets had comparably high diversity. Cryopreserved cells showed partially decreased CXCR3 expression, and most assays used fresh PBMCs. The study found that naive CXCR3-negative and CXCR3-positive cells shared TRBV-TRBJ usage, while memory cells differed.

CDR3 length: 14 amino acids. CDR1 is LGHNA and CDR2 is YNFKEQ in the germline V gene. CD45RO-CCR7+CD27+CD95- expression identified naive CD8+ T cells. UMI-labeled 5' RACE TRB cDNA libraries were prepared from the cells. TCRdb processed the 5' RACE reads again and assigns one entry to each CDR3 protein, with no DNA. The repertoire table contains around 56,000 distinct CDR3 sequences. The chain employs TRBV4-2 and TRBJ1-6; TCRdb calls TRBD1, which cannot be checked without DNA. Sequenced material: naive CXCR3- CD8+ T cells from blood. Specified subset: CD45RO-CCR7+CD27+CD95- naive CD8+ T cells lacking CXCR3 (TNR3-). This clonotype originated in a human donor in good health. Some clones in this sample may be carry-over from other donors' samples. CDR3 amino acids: CASSQYRADSPLHF.